In its sample, the clone carrying this TCR beta chain was seen once. Its antigen is currently unknown. TCRdb's copy holds only in-frame clones and misses some; the assay was immunoSEQ multiplex PCR. The table includes fewer than 850,000 clones, about 97% detected once. These data originate in a study of shared clonotypes between healthy human individuals. Study observations and caveats: Lower generation probabilities were found for non-shared clonotypes than for those shared by all four donors. Investigators expected sequencing depth to affect clonotype sharing among donors. Genetic and exposure-history diversity was limited by the few donors.

In the naive CD8 group, cells lacked CD45RO and were positively selected for CCR7, so terminally differentiated effector memory CD45RA+ cells were left out. The receptor was derived from a man aged 25 to 45 in good health. The sequencing sample was made of naive CD8+ T cells sorted from blood.

CDR3 nucleotide sequence: TGTGCCAGCAGTTTTGCCCGGGGGGCTGAGCAGTTCTTC. It is translated as CASSFARGAEQFF. The chain is built from TRBV27 and TRBJ2-1, with a possible D match to TRBD2 (7 bases). Germline values: CDR1 MNHEY, CDR2 SMNVEV (reference sequence). The CDR3 runs 13 residues. Trimming stripped 3 bases from V and 9 bases from J, with 12 bases between.